This T cell receptor beta chain comes out of a study of blood T cell repertoires in COVID-19. Overall study: The United States, Italy and Spain supplied acute and convalescent COVID-19 samples.

As originally analysed: Reference gene primers were amplified, and this amplification served to estimate nucleated cell counts. The data were produced by immunoSEQ multiplex PCR, yet TCRdb's version contains in-frame clones alone and is incomplete. The DNA gave D and trimming, while V, J and clone size come from that table. The table lists 200,000 to 250,000 clones, 80% of them singletons. Germline trimming cut 7 bases from V and 3 bases from J; bases unmatched to any gene: 16. Germline V gene data show CDR1 as LNHDA and CDR2 as SQIVND (reference sequence). The CDR3 is made up of 19 amino acids. This clone has only one observation.

Sample: PBMCs or T cells enriched from blood (not recorded which). V gene TRBV19 combines with J gene TRBJ2-6, with 9 bases aligning to TRBD1. This TCR came from a woman aged 40-49 years with acute COVID-19. CDR3: CASNPTPGQGSNGANVLTF. The DNA of the CDR3 is TGTGCCAGTAACCCGACCCCCGGACAGGGGAGTAATGGGGCCAACGTCCTGACTTTC.